These 12 T cell receptor beta chains were all obtained from the same sample, sequenced in a study of cytomegalovirus exposure and HLA in healthy donors. Primers: 60 Vbeta forward and 13 Jbeta reverse. This table comes from immunoSEQ multiplex PCR, and its TCRdb copy is limited to in-frame clones, with some not included. The sample gives approximately 170,000 clones, around 68% of which show up once; approximately 1.5% is in the top ten. What was sequenced was PBMCs. The receptor set was obtained from a man aged 50-59 years in good health and CMV-seronegative.

This clone came up once. V is TRBV11-2 and J is TRBJ2-3; D may be TRBD2 (6 bases). The CDR3 extends over 15 amino acids. Germline loops: CDR1 SGHAT, CDR2 FQNNGV. V was trimmed by 2 bases and J by 6 bases, leaving 15 bases between them. The CDR3 sequence is CASSLLGGVGDTQYF. The DNA of the CDR3 is TGTGCCAGCAGCTTACTTGGCGGGGTGGGGGATACGCAGTATTTT.

V gene TRBV6-4 combines with J gene TRBJ2-3, with D maybe TRBD1 (5 bases). Germline CDR1 is MRHNA and CDR2 is SNTAGT. The ends were cut back, 8 bases at V and 6 bases at J, with 18 bases in the middle. This CDR3 has 14 amino acids. Written as DNA, the CDR3 is TGTGCCAGCTCCTTAGACAGAAACTCCGATACGCAGTATTTT. It yields the protein CASSLDRNSDTQYF.

V usage is TRBV6-5 and J usage is TRBJ1-6, with a weak D call TRBD1 (6 bases). V lost 3 bases and J lost 7, with 10 bases in between. Germline V gives CDR1 MNHEY, CDR2 SVGAGI. CDR3 length: 14 amino acids. The CDR3 reads CASSYRTGNSPLHF. The CDR3 nucleotides are TGTGCCAGCAGTTATCGAACAGGGAATTCACCCCTCCACTTT.

V gene TRBV7-3 combines with J gene TRBJ1-1, with 7 nucleotides matching TRBD1. V lost 0 bases, J lost 5 bases, and 6 bases stayed unmatched. The CDR3 runs 15 residues. Germline V CDR1 and CDR2: SGHTA, FQGTGA. The DNA of the CDR3 is TGTGCCAGCAGCTTAACGGGCCCAGGGGGGACTGAAGCTTTCTTT. The encoded protein is CASSLTGPGGTEAFF.

The chain links TRBV7-2 to TRBJ2-1; 9 nucleotides agree with TRBD2. The CDR3 consists of 16 residues. The germline V gene has CDR1 SGHTA and CDR2 FQGNSA. J was trimmed by 4 bases and V by 1 base; bases with no gene match: 5. The CDR3 protein is CASSLGAGGAYNEQFF. CDR3 in DNA: TGTGCCAGCAGCTTAGGGGCGGGGGGGGCTTACAATGAGCAGTTCTTC.

V and J are TRBV7-9 and TRBJ2-5, with 9 bases aligning to TRBD1. The CDR3 covers 14 residues. J was trimmed by 5 bases and V by 1 base; bases with no gene match: 2. From germline, CDR1 is SEHNR and CDR2 FQNEAQ (reference sequence). DNA of the CDR3: TGTGCCAGCAGCTTAGGGGGGACAGGGGAGACCCAGTACTTC. It encodes CASSLGGTGETQYF.

This clone was counted only a few times. The rearrangement joins TRBV19 to TRBJ1-5; 10 bases fit TRBD1. Germline CDR1 and CDR2: LNHDA and SQIVND (reference sequence). With V trimmed by 7 bases and J by 7 bases, 10 bases remained unmatched. The CDR3 runs 15 residues. CDR3: CASTKRGTGEQPQHF. Written as DNA, the CDR3 is TGTGCCAGTACCAAAAGGGGGACAGGGGAGCAGCCCCAGCATTTT.

V is TRBV4-1 and J is TRBJ2-1; TRBD2 agrees at 10 bases. This CDR3 has 16 residues. The germline V gene has CDR1 MGHRA and CDR2 YSYEKL. Trimming took 0 bases from V and 8 from J; bases not matched to a gene: 7. The CDR3 coding sequence is TGCGCCAGCAGCCAAGATACCAGCGGGGGGGCCTATGAGCAGTTCTTC. The encoded protein is CASSQDTSGGAYEQFF.

The rearrangement uses TRBV11-1 and TRBJ2-3, with no clear D. The V gene lost 5 bases and the J gene lost 4 bases, with 13 bases spanning the gap. This CDR3 spans 14 amino acids. Germline CDR1 and CDR2: SGHAT and FQDESV (reference sequence). The chain's CDR3 is CASSLSRPADTQYF. In DNA form, the CDR3 reads TGTGCCAGCAGCCTCTCGAGGCCGGCAGATACGCAGTATTTT. Variable domain in full (rest from reference TRBV11-1 and TRBJ2-3): EAEVAQSPRYKITEKSQAVAFWCDPISGHATLYWYRQILGQGPELLVQFQDESVVDDSQLPKDRFSAERLKGVDSTLKIQPAELGDSAMYLCASSLSRPADTQYFGPGTRLTVL.

The J gene is TRBJ2-7, the V gene TRBV5-4; 10 positions match TRBD1. The CDR3 runs 15 residues. The V gene's germline CDR1 is SGHNT and CDR2 YYREEE (reference sequence). J was trimmed by 5 bases and V by 5 bases; bases with no gene match: 10. The CDR3 sequence is CASSLPGQGYNEQYF. Written as DNA, the CDR3 is TGTGCCAGCAGTCTCCCGGGACAGGGGTATAACGAGCAGTACTTC.

The V gene is TRBV7-9, the J gene TRBJ1-2; TRBD1 might be the D (6 bases). Germline V gene sequence: CDR1 SEHNR, CDR2 FQNEAQ (reference sequence). V gave up 4 bases and J gave up 3 bases, with 12 bases separating them. The CDR3 is 14 amino acids. The CDR3 DNA follows: TGTGCCAGCAGCTCCCGCGGGGGGCACTATGGCTACACCTTC. This sequence encodes CASSSRGGHYGYTF.

This chain joins TRBV6-1 and TRBJ2-7; 9 bases fit TRBD1. This CDR3 is 14 amino acids long. Per the germline V gene, CDR1 is MNHNS and CDR2 is SASEGT. The trim removed 2 bases at V and 3 bases at J, leaving 2 bases unmatched. Here the CDR3 reads CASSERTGVYEQYF. The CDR3 nucleotides are TGTGCCAGCAGTGAACGGACAGGGGTCTACGAGCAGTACTTC.